Listed below are T cell receptor beta chains from one sample, sequenced in a study of identifying expanded T cells in peripheral blood. Sequenced by immunoSEQ multiplex PCR; TCRdb stores in-frame clones only, minus some. The repertoire holds around 85,000 clones, with around nine tenths as singletons. The specimen sequenced was blood. These receptors were taken from a person aged 18-70 years in good health. Both conserved end residues are part of each CDR3. Fields, in order: V gene, D gene, clone size, CDR3 protein. D genes are given only for firm matches. Not every row has a clone size; where given, it reads once, few, many or a size class.

>TRBV10-2|-|-
CASTRGSANYGYTF
>TRBV5-5|-|-
CASSSPSRDSPLHF
>TRBV18|-|-
CASSPTDVLGFF
>TRBV7-2|-|-
CASSLAAAAVEQYF
>TRBV9|-|-
CASSDRKSQSIYGYTF
>TRBV27|-|-
CASRDGYNEQFF
>TRBV5-1|-|few
CASSFTTVDSVSSYEQYF
>TRBV7-2|-|once
CASSSYPGNEQFF
>TRBV6-5|-|-
CASSYAGVDTQYF
>TRBV4-3|TRBD1|-
CASSQDLDRVYSPLHF
>TRBV5-6|-|-
CASSTELPYEQYF
>TRBV7-8|-|-
CASSLMVSYNSPLHF
>TRBV7-2|TRBD1|-
CASSVRTGGNQPQHF
>TRBV7-9|TRBD1|-
CASSPRDRVSSPLHF
>TRBV7-2|-|-
CASSLVGGVLVEQFF
>TRBV19|-|-
CASSIDGGTAYEQFF
>TRBV19|TRBD1|-
CASSIGDRVSDEQYF
>TRBV10-3|-|few
CAISESLGSPLHF
>TRBV6-6|-|-
CASSSMTGFVDGYTF
>TRBV5-6|-|once
CAGSQGTDTQYF
>TRBV5-4|-|-
CASSLQVAETQYF
>TRBV15|-|-
CATSSRQETQYF
>TRBV10-2|TRBD1|-
CASTVTGTHTDTQYF
>TRBV5-1|TRBD1|-
CASSLRTGDGNTIYF
>TRBV10-3|-|-
CAIWNTGELFF